These T cell receptor beta chains were read from a single sample in a study of blood T cell repertoires in COVID-19. TCRdb keeps only in-frame clones here, not all; method: immunoSEQ multiplex PCR. The profile covers 350,000 to 450,000 clones, with around 85% appearing a single time and roughly 3.6% taken by the ten largest. Sequencing was done on a sample of peripheral blood. The receptors derive from a woman under 30 with acute or convalescent COVID-19. The CDR3 runs from the conserved cysteine through the conserved F or W. The D gene is left open where the match is weak. Part of the rows lack a size; the others show once, few, many or a class for expanded clones.

j_call clone_size d_call cdr3_length v_call cdr3_aa cdr3_nt
TRBJ2-7 few - 14 TRBV30 CAWNTGTYSYEQYF TGTGCCTGGAATACCGGGACTTACTCCTACGAGCAGTACTTC
TRBJ1-2 once TRBD1 14 TRBV19 CASSRSGTGNGYTF TGTGCCAGTAGTAGATCGGGGACAGGGAACGGCTACACCTTC
TRBJ1-3 - TRBD1 17 TRBV5-1 CASSKSGQLSSGNTIYF TGCGCCAGCAGCAAGTCGGGACAGCTCTCCTCTGGAAACACCATATATTTT
TRBJ2-5 - TRBD2 16 TRBV5-1 CASTLSPSGGQETQYF TGCGCCAGCACATTATCGCCTAGCGGGGGCCAAGAGACCCAGTACTTC
TRBJ2-2 - TRBD2 15 TRBV11-3 CASSTGGPGTGELFF TGTGCCAGCAGTACGGGAGGGCCGGGCACCGGGGAGCTGTTTTTT
TRBJ2-7 - - 14 TRBV19 CASSTPRGSYEQYF TGTGCCAGTAGTACTCCTCGGGGCTCCTACGAGCAGTACTTC
TRBJ2-1 - - 15 TRBV5-6 CASSKRHPPYNEQFF TGTGCCAGCAGTAAGAGACACCCCCCCTACAATGAGCAGTTCTTC
TRBJ1-1 - - 16 TRBV5-1 CASSPGRGAMNTEAFF TGCGCCAGCAGCCCGGGGAGGGGCGCGATGAACACTGAAGCTTTCTTT
TRBJ2-3 - - 14 TRBV20-1 CSASKAASTDTQYF TGCAGTGCTAGTAAGGCGGCTAGCACAGATACGCAGTATTTT
TRBJ2-5 - TRBD1 12 TRBV5-1 CASSLGGTGPYF TGCGCCAGCAGCTTGGGGGGGACAGGGCCTTACTTC
TRBJ1-2 few TRBD1 15 TRBV5-8 CASSLNGQGGRGYTF TGTGCCAGCAGCCTGAACGGACAGGGGGGGAGAGGCTACACCTTC
TRBJ2-1 - TRBD1 19 TRBV13 CASSLSDLIGTGIYNEQFF TGTGCCAGCAGCTTATCGGATCTTATCGGGACAGGGATTTACAATGAGCAGTTCTTC
TRBJ2-1 few TRBD1 14 TRBV7-8 CASMSGTGGNEQFF TGTGCCAGCATGAGCGGTACAGGGGGCAATGAGCAGTTCTTC
TRBJ2-7 - - 14 TRBV28 CASSLAGTPNEQYF TGTGCCAGCAGCCTTGCCGGGACACCGAACGAGCAGTACTTC
TRBJ1-1 - - 13 TRBV30 CALSHRGDTEAFF TGTGCCCTCTCGCATCGGGGGGACACTGAAGCTTTCTTT
TRBJ2-5 - TRBD1 15 TRBV7-7 CASSLRSGTEETQYF TGTGCCAGCAGCTTAAGATCCGGGACAGAAGAGACCCAGTACTTC
TRBJ1-1 - TRBD1 14 TRBV27 CASSLSDRAPEAFF TGTGCCAGCAGTTTATCCGACAGGGCCCCTGAAGCTTTCTTT
TRBJ1-4 few - 13 TRBV19 CASCRALNEKLFF TGTGCCAGTTGTAGAGCACTTAATGAAAAACTGTTTTTT
TRBJ2-7 - - 15 TRBV7-8 CASSRGSLTPYEQYF TGTGCCAGCAGCAGGGGGAGCCTTACCCCTTACGAGCAGTACTTC
TRBJ2-1 - TRBD2 17 TRBV9 CASSQYTGTSGYNEQFF TGTGCCAGCAGCCAATACACCGGGACTAGCGGCTACAATGAGCAGTTCTTC
TRBJ2-3 - TRBD2 13 TRBV27 CASSFTSGRDKYF TGTGCCAGCAGTTTTACTAGCGGGAGGGATAAGTATTTT
TRBJ1-5 - - 14 TRBV10-2 CASRDSNVNQPQHF TGCGCCAGCAGGGACAGTAATGTCAATCAGCCCCAGCATTTT
TRBJ1-2 - - 14 TRBV10-1 CASSDLPEGPGYTF TGCGCCAGCAGTGACCTCCCGGAGGGGCCAGGCTACACCTTC
TRBJ2-5 - TRBD2 15 TRBV10-3 CAISESGRERETQYF TGTGCCATCAGTGAGTCGGGGAGGGAGCGGGAGACCCAGTACTTC
TRBJ1-5 - TRBD1 17 TRBV24-1 CATSDEGQGAFSQPQHF TGTGCCACCAGTGATGAGGGACAGGGGGCTTTTAGTCAGCCCCAGCATTTT
TRBJ2-7 - TRBD2 13 TRBV3-1/TRBV3-2 CASSSTSGNEQYF TGTGCCAGCAGCTCGACTAGCGGGAACGAGCAGTACTTC
TRBJ1-2 - - 12 TRBV28 CASRGGLTVHTF TGTGCCAGCAGGGGGGGACTGACAGTTCACACCTTC
TRBJ2-3 - - 12 TRBV5-4 CASSSNTDTQYF TGTGCCAGCAGCTCAAACACAGATACGCAGTATTTT
TRBJ2-2 - - 14 TRBV7-3 CASSLGGSAGELFF TGTGCCAGCAGCTTAGGAGGGAGCGCCGGGGAGCTGTTTTTT
TRBJ1-5 once - 12 TRBV24-1 CATSDPNQPQHF TGTGCCACCAGTGACCCTAATCAGCCCCAGCATTTT
TRBJ2-6 once TRBD1 20 TRBV4-2 CASSQDDRAGGYSGANVLTF TGTGCCAGCAGCCAAGATGATAGGGCAGGGGGCTACTCTGGGGCCAACGTCCTGACTTTC
TRBJ1-1 - - 16 TRBV19 CASSMYGGVLNTEAFF TGTGCCAGTAGTATGTATGGCGGAGTACTGAACACTGAAGCTTTCTTT
TRBJ2-5 - - 13 TRBV27 CASSPWGGETQYF TGTGCCAGCAGCCCTTGGGGAGGAGAGACCCAGTACTTC
TRBJ1-5 - - 15 TRBV9 CASSVDWGGHQPQHF TGTGCCAGCAGCGTAGACTGGGGGGGGCATCAGCCCCAGCATTTT
TRBJ2-2 - TRBD1 16 TRBV7-4 CASSVGTGGAGGELFF TGTGCCAGCAGCGTCGGGACAGGGGGCGCCGGCGGGGAGCTGTTTTTT
TRBJ2-1 - TRBD2 14 TRBV3-1/TRBV3-2 CASSHRTSEYEQFF TGTGCCAGCAGCCATCGGACTAGCGAGTATGAGCAGTTCTTC
TRBJ1-1 - - 13 TRBV27 CASGRKMNTEAFF TGTGCCAGCGGGAGAAAAATGAACACTGAAGCTTTCTTT
TRBJ2-5 - TRBD1 14 TRBV27 CASRSGQGRETQYF TGTGCCAGCAGGTCAGGACAGGGGAGGGAGACCCAGTACTTC
TRBJ1-3 - - 14 TRBV30 CAWLDGSSGNTIYF TGTGCCTGGCTGGACGGGAGCTCTGGAAACACCATATATTTT
TRBJ2-5 - - 15 TRBV6-1 CASSRQFLSQETQYF TGTGCCAGCAGCCGCCAGTTCTTGTCACAAGAGACCCAGTACTTC
TRBJ1-6 - - 16 TRBV21-1 CASSKAGQGHNSPLHF TGTGCCAGCAGCAAAGCTGGGCAGGGTCATAATTCACCCCTCCACTTT
TRBJ1-1 few - 12 TRBV12-3/TRBV12-4 CASSNRDTEAFF TGTGCCAGTAGCAACAGGGACACTGAAGCTTTCTTT
TRBJ2-7 - - 16 TRBV11-2 CASSPQEEGMNYEQYF TGTGCCAGCAGCCCCCAAGAGGAGGGTATGAACTACGAGCAGTACTTC
TRBJ2-6 once - 17 TRBV7-9 CASSLGTEVSGANVLTF TGTGCCAGCAGCTTAGGGACGGAGGTCTCTGGGGCCAACGTCCTGACTTTC
TRBJ1-2 - - 14 TRBV2 CASSQDPRGDGYTF TGTGCCAGCAGCCAGGACCCCAGGGGCGACGGCTACACCTTC
TRBJ1-2 - TRBD1 14 TRBV6-5 CASRETGAADGYTF TGTGCCAGTAGGGAGACAGGGGCGGCGGATGGCTACACCTTC
TRBJ1-6 - - 14 TRBV9 CASSVEGGNSPLHF TGTGCCAGCAGCGTAGAAGGCGGGAATTCACCCCTCCACTTT
TRBJ1-1 - TRBD1 13 TRBV7-3 CASSLDRDTEAFF TGTGCCAGCAGCCTGGACAGGGACACTGAAGCTTTCTTT
TRBJ1-6 - TRBD1 15 TRBV27 CASSGGTGYNSPLHF TGTGCCAGCAGTGGTGGGACAGGTTATAATTCACCCCTCCACTTT
TRBJ1-2 - - 13 TRBV5-6 CASSINAQAGYTF TGTGCCAGCAGCATTAATGCCCAGGCTGGCTACACCTTC
TRBJ2-3 - - 14 TRBV27 CASSRLNPTDTQYF TGTGCCAGCAGTCGACTCAACCCCACAGATACGCAGTATTTT
TRBJ2-1 - - 16 TRBV9 CASSVVAGISYNEQFF TGTGCCAGCAGCGTAGTGGCGGGTATCTCCTACAATGAGCAGTTCTTC
TRBJ2-6 - TRBD2 19 TRBV14 CASSPSGALAGSGANVLTF TGTGCCAGCAGCCCCTCTGGCGCCCTAGCGGGCTCTGGGGCCAACGTCCTGACTTTC